These 8 T cell receptor beta chains were all obtained from the same sample, sequenced in a study of identical twins. TCRdb processed the 5' RACE reads anew with MiXCR; each CDR3 protein has one entry. This sample carries 1.5 million to 2 million distinct CDR3 sequences, about 32% of them seen once, and the ten largest clones take roughly 0.3%. The sequenced sample was cord blood. These receptors were taken from a newborn girl in good health.

This clonotype showed up many times. This rearrangement joins TRBV12-3 or TRBV12-4 to TRBJ1-6; a weak D match, TRBD1 (6 bases). The V end was cut by 2 bases, the J end by 7 bases, with 9 bases between. CDR3 size: 14 residues. The CDR3 DNA is TGTGCCAGCAGTTTACTACAGGGAAATTCACCCCTCCACTTT. It is translated as CASSLLQGNSPLHF.

This clonotype occurred a few times. This chain links TRBV29-1 with TRBJ1-1; perhaps TRBD1 as D (5 bases). This CDR3 spans 14 amino acids. V lost 0 bases and J 1 base, leaving 9 bases between the germline ends. CDR1 is SQVTM, CDR2 ANQGSEA, per germline. The CDR3 region is CSVEDGGPNTEAFF. The CDR3 DNA sequence: TGCAGCGTTGAAGATGGGGGACCGAACACTGAAGCTTTCTTT.

The chain couples TRBV20-1 to TRBJ2-7; a weak D match, TRBD2 (6 bases). Trimming removed 1 base at V and 7 bases at J, with 23 bases between. Germline-derived CDR1 and CDR2 are DFQATT and SNEGSKA (reference sequence). The CDR3 loop spans 16 amino acids. The CDR3 bases are TGCAGTGCTAGAGGCCTGATCGGAGATTTCGGAGGGGAGCAGTACTTC. It is translated as CSARGLIGDFGGEQYF.

This rearrangement joins TRBV24-1 to TRBJ1-6; D remains ambiguous. V lost 4 bases, J lost 3 bases, and 15 bases lay in between. CDR1 is KGHDR and CDR2 is SFDVKD in the germline V gene. This CDR3 comprises 17 residues. CDR3 loop: CATSDPGQAFYNSPLHF. The CDR3 coding sequence is TGTGCCACCAGTGACCCCGGGCAGGCCTTCTATAATTCACCCCTCCACTTT.

The chain has TRBV5-4 and TRBJ1-1, with a possible D match to TRBD1 (6 bases). The CDR3 has 14 residues. Per the germline V gene, CDR1 is SGHNT and CDR2 is YYREEE (reference sequence). Trimming took 4 bases from V and 4 from J, leaving 14 bases between them. CDR3 sequence: CASSRMDSGTEAFF. The CDR3 region has the DNA TGTGCCAGCAGCAGGATGGACAGCGGCACTGAAGCTTTCTTT.

CDR3 bases: TGTGCCAGCAGCTTCCAGGGAGGGGTAAATGAAAAACTGTTTTTT. This codes for CASSFQGGVNEKLFF. V gene TRBV7-2 combines with J gene TRBJ1-4; TRBD1 is a possible D gene (5 bases). Deletions cut 3 bases from V and 5 bases from J, with 13 bases between. CDR1 and CDR2 (germline): SGHTA, FQGNSA. CDR3 length: 15 residues. Together with reference TRBV7-2 and TRBJ1-4, the CDR3 gives the full variable domain: GAGVSQSPSNKVTEKGKDVELRCDPISGHTALYWYRQSLGQGLEFLIYFQGNSAPDKSGLPSDRFSAERTGGSVSTLTIQRTQQEDSAVYLCASSFQGGVNEKLFFGSGTQLSVL.

The CDR3 region is CATSRDGDRFYNEQFF. In DNA, the CDR3 is TGTGCCACCAGCAGAGACGGGGACAGGTTCTACAATGAGCAGTTCTTC. The gene calls are TRBV15 and TRBJ2-1; TRBD1 matches 8 bases. The CDR3 contains 16 residues. Germline lookup yields CDR1 LNHNV and CDR2 YYDKDF (reference sequence). The V gene end was trimmed by 0 bases and the J gene end by 3 bases; junction bases not matched to a gene: 4.

In this sample, this clonotype turned up a few times. The chain recombines TRBV6-5 with TRBJ2-7; 7 bases align to TRBD2. CDR1 and CDR2 from the germline V gene are MNHEY and SVGAGI. After removal of 6 bases from V and 7 bases from J, the junction contained 12 bases not matched to a gene. CDR3 length: 14 residues. The CDR3, as DNA: TGTGCCAGCAGCCCCCGCGGGAGAGGTCTGGAGCAGTACTTC. Amino acids: CASSPRGRGLEQYF.